The rows below give T cell receptor beta chains drawn from one sample of a study of glioma-infiltrating T cells after dendritic cell vaccination. Generated by immunoSEQ multiplex PCR, the TCRdb table keeps only in-frame clones and is missing some. The sample lists about 24,000 clones; under 90% were seen once. Sequencing was performed on blood, taken after dendritic cell vaccination. These receptors came from a human donor with glioblastoma. CDR3s include the opening cysteine and the closing phenylalanine or tryptophan. The D gene is left open where the match is weak. The size entry is marked missing in some rows and otherwise reads once, few, many or a size class.

v_call,d_call,clone_size,j_call,cdr3_aa,cdr3_nt
TRBV9,TRBD1,NA,TRBJ2-7,CASSVELGQEWDEQYF,TGTGCCAGCAGCGTAGAGTTAGGACAGGAGTGGGACGAGCAGTACTTC
TRBV7-2,NA,NA,TRBJ2-5,CASSLATLPETQYF,TGTGCCAGCAGCTTAGCGACTTTGCCCGAGACCCAGTACTTC
TRBV20-1,NA,NA,TRBJ2-3,CSAITTDTQYF,TGCAGTGCCATTACTACAGATACGCAGTATTTT
TRBV14,NA,NA,TRBJ1-2,CASSQPMRGSPVYGYTF,TGTGCCAGCAGCCAACCCATGAGGGGGAGTCCAGTCTATGGCTACACCTTC
TRBV30,TRBD1,NA,TRBJ2-3,CAWRTGPGQYF,TGTGCCTGGAGGACAGGGCCCGGTCAGTATTTT
TRBV6-1,NA,NA,TRBJ2-3,CASSPRLPAKDTQYF,TGTGCCAGCAGTCCCCGACTCCCCGCGAAAGATACGCAGTATTTT
TRBV6-5,NA,NA,TRBJ1-5,CASKQSLSNQPQHF,TGTGCCAGCAAACAGTCCCTTAGCAATCAGCCCCAGCATTTT
TRBV5-8,NA,NA,TRBJ2-3,CASSFQATDTQYF,TGTGCCAGCAGCTTTCAGGCCACAGATACGCAGTATTTT
TRBV7-2,NA,NA,TRBJ1-5,CASSLGDSYQPQHF,TGTGCCAGCAGCTTAGGCGATTCTTATCAGCCCCAGCATTTT
TRBV5-1,TRBD1,NA,TRBJ2-2,CASSTIQGARAGELFF,TGCGCCAGCAGCACCATACAGGGGGCGCGGGCCGGGGAGCTGTTTTTT
TRBV5-6,TRBD1,NA,TRBJ2-1,CASSLVQPTGSSYNEQFF,TGTGCCAGCAGCTTGGTTCAACCGACAGGGAGCTCCTACAATGAGCAGTTCTTC
TRBV19,NA,NA,TRBJ1-1,CASSQVSGHLNTEAFF,TGTGCCAGTAGCCAAGTATCCGGACACCTGAACACTGAAGCTTTCTTT
TRBV15,TRBD2,few,TRBJ2-3,CATSRGGAGVDTQYF,TGTGCCACCAGCAGAGGGGGAGCGGGGGTTGATACGCAGTATTTT
TRBV2,TRBD1,NA,TRBJ2-2,CASGQGPDTGELFF,TGTGCCAGCGGACAGGGCCCCGACACCGGGGAGCTGTTTTTT
TRBV19,TRBD1,once,TRBJ1-2,CASSGTGGSGYTF,TGTGCCAGTAGTGGAACAGGGGGCTCTGGCTACACCTTC
TRBV6-5,NA,NA,TRBJ2-6,CASSYSRSGANVLTF,TGTGCCAGCAGTTACTCGAGGTCTGGGGCCAACGTCCTGACTTTC
TRBV11-3,NA,NA,TRBJ1-1,CASSRETRSTEAFF,TGTGCCAGCAGCAGGGAGACAAGAAGCACTGAAGCTTTCTTT
TRBV29-1,TRBD2,once,TRBJ2-2,CSVESASGGATGELFF,TGCAGCGTTGAATCGGCTAGCGGGGGGGCAACCGGGGAGCTGTTTTTT
TRBV11-2,NA,NA,TRBJ1-1,CASSSQLSNTEAFF,TGTGCCAGCAGCTCACAGCTATCGAACACTGAAGCTTTCTTT
TRBV5-6,TRBD1,NA,TRBJ2-3,CASSAGGQGIRDTQYF,TGTGCCAGCTCCGCGGGGGGACAGGGGATTAGGGATACGCAGTATTTT
TRBV10-2,NA,NA,TRBJ1-5,CASSEGKGVAQPQHF,TGCGCCAGCAGTGAGGGCAAGGGGGTCGCTCAGCCCCAGCATTTT
TRBV6-6,TRBD1,NA,TRBJ2-1,CASRPVGQGNYNEQFF,TGTGCCAGCAGGCCTGTGGGACAGGGGAATTACAATGAGCAGTTCTTC
TRBV27,TRBD2,NA,TRBJ2-1,CASSLLRGDGYNEQFF,TGTGCCAGCAGTTTATTGCGGGGGGATGGCTACAATGAGCAGTTCTTC
TRBV7-2,NA,NA,TRBJ1-5,CASSSYNQPQHF,TGTGCCAGCAGCTCCTACAATCAGCCCCAGCATTTT
TRBV19,TRBD2,few,TRBJ2-1,CASSIDGSGGSSYNEQFF,TGTGCCAGTAGTATAGACGGTAGCGGGGGGAGCTCCTACAATGAGCAGTTCTTC
TRBV5-4,TRBD1,NA,TRBJ1-1,CASTYDRVTEAFF,TGTGCCAGCACCTATGACAGGGTTACTGAAGCTTTCTTT
TRBV10-3,NA,NA,TRBJ2-2,CAISESKFYTGELFF,TGTGCCATCAGTGAAAGCAAATTTTACACCGGGGAGCTGTTTTTT
TRBV27,TRBD2,NA,TRBJ2-1,CASSIIAGGFNEQFF,TGTGCCAGCAGCATCATAGCGGGGGGCTTTAATGAGCAGTTCTTC
TRBV5-1,NA,NA,TRBJ2-5,CASSGGGHEETQYF,TGCGCCAGCAGCGGCGGGGGCCACGAGGAGACCCAGTACTTC
TRBV5-1,NA,NA,TRBJ2-5,CASIGSGMPKGETQYF,TGCGCCAGCATAGGTTCCGGGATGCCCAAAGGAGAGACCCAGTACTTC
TRBV7-6,TRBD2,NA,TRBJ2-5,CASRSFGGGGWETQYF,TGTGCCAGCAGATCGTTCGGAGGCGGGGGGTGGGAGACCCAGTACTTC
TRBV2,NA,NA,TRBJ1-1,CASSDQGGLAAFF,TGTGCCAGCAGTGATCAGGGAGGGTTAGCGGCTTTCTTT
TRBV4-1,TRBD2,once,TRBJ2-1,CASSHSGGMENEQFF,TGCGCCAGCAGCCATAGCGGGGGGATGGAGAATGAGCAGTTCTTC
TRBV4-1,NA,NA,TRBJ1-2,CASSQWGGGYGYTF,TGCGCCAGCAGCCAATGGGGGGGTGGCTATGGCTACACCTTC
TRBV6-1,TRBD1,NA,TRBJ1-2,CASSEAPQGGVGYTF,TGTGCCAGCAGTGAAGCGCCACAGGGGGGCGTTGGTTACACCTTC
TRBV2,NA,once,TRBJ1-3,CASSASSGNTIYF,TGTGCCAGCAGTGCCTCCTCTGGAAACACCATATATTTT
TRBV7-9,TRBD1,NA,TRBJ2-5,CASSQIAGTVESQYF,TGTGCCAGCAGCCAAATAGCCGGGACAGTAGAATCCCAGTACTTC
TRBV6-5,NA,NA,TRBJ1-2,CASSYPIDSYGYTF,TGTGCCAGCAGTTACCCGATAGACAGCTATGGCTACACCTTC
TRBV7-9,NA,NA,TRBJ1-6,CASSLATGKNSPLHF,TGTGCCAGCAGCTTAGCTACAGGCAAAAACTCCCCCCTCCACTTT
TRBV27,TRBD1,NA,TRBJ1-6,CASSFYNRGRNSPLHF,TGTGCCAGCAGTTTTTACAACAGGGGGCGAAATTCACCCCTCCACTTT
TRBV29-1,NA,NA,TRBJ1-4,CSVRQGGEKLFF,TGCAGCGTTCGTCAGGGTGGTGAAAAACTGTTTTTT
TRBV19,TRBD1,NA,TRBJ2-5,CASSTRQGRKTQYF,TGTGCCAGTAGTACCCGACAGGGAAGGAAGACCCAGTACTTC